The T cell receptor beta chain under discussion was sequenced for a study of blood T cell repertoires in COVID-19. About the research overall: Material from acute and convalescent COVID-19 was sourced from the United States, Italy and Spain.

CDR1 is SGHDT, CDR2 YYEEEE, per germline. The length of the CDR3 is 15 residues. J lost 6 bases, V lost 0 bases, and 2 bases had no gene match. Original analysis: Scientists estimated how many nucleated cells there were by amplifying reference gene primers. This table comes from immunoSEQ multiplex PCR, and its TCRdb copy is limited to in-frame clones, with some not included. V and J calls and clone size follow that table, whereas D and trimming were derived from the DNA. The table shows over 200,000 clones, with 87% occurring only once. This clone was found once. Material for sequencing was peripheral blood. V usage is TRBV5-6 and J usage is TRBJ1-4, with 10 bases that match TRBD1. The source is a woman aged 45-59 years with acute or convalescent COVID-19. CDR3 in DNA: TGTGCCAGCAGCTTGGCCGGGACAGGGGATGAAAAACTGTTTTTT. Amino acid sequence: CASSLAGTGDEKLFF.